This note documents a single TCR beta chain sequence. What was amplified from RNA transcripts were TCR beta CDR3 regions. With the HTBI primer set, the TCR CDR3 went through a first round of RT-PCR. MiXCR, applied by TCRdb to the multiplex PCR reads, yields one record per CDR3 protein. The sample includes some 460,000 distinct CDR3 sequences, about 15% seen only once; the top ten take less than 15%. The length of the CDR3 is 18 residues. V lost 0 bases and J 0 bases, leaving 18 bases between the germline ends. Looked up from germline, CDR1 is DFQATT and CDR2 is SNEGSKA (reference sequence). The data are from a study of T cells in Graves' hyperthyroidism and ophthalmopathy.

This chain links TRBV20-1 with TRBJ2-4; D is perhaps TRBD2 (5 bases). The sequencing input was blood. This sequence was found in a woman under 30 with Graves' hyperthyroidism. The DNA for the CDR3 is TGCAGTGCTAGAGATCCTAGGCCTGCAGGAGGAGCCAAAAACATTCAGTACTTC. Protein: CSARDPRPAGGAKNIQYF.